The clone carrying this T cell receptor beta chain was detected once. Its antigen remains unknown. Profiled with immunoSEQ multiplex PCR; TCRdb holds only in-frame clones, not every one. The data show fewer than 850,000 clones, about nine tenths seen once. The data were taken from a study of shared clonotypes between healthy human individuals. Study-wide context: A couple of female and a few male donors aged 18 to 49 were enrolled. Broader study findings: Estimated richness values were generally larger in naive subsets than in memory subsets.

Those who donated were healthy HIV-negative adults, with no recent acute infections or vaccinations reported. All participating donors were Caucasian adults from Nashville, Tennessee. The V end was cut by 2 bases, the J end by 4 bases, with 8 bases between. CDR3 size: 14 residues. The V gene's germline CDR1 is MDHEN and CDR2 SYDVKM. V usage is TRBV28 and J usage is TRBJ2-2; the D gene is possibly TRBD1 (5 bases). This clonotype was sampled from a man aged 18 to 29 in good health. Some clones in this sample may be carry-over from other donors' samples. The material sequenced was memory CD8+ T cells from PBMCs. Subset defined: CD45RO+ cells pooled with CCR7-negative TemRA cells. The DNA for the CDR3 is TGTGCCAGCAGTTTAATCAGGGTCACCGGGGAGCTGTTTTTT. This translates into CASSLIRVTGELFF.